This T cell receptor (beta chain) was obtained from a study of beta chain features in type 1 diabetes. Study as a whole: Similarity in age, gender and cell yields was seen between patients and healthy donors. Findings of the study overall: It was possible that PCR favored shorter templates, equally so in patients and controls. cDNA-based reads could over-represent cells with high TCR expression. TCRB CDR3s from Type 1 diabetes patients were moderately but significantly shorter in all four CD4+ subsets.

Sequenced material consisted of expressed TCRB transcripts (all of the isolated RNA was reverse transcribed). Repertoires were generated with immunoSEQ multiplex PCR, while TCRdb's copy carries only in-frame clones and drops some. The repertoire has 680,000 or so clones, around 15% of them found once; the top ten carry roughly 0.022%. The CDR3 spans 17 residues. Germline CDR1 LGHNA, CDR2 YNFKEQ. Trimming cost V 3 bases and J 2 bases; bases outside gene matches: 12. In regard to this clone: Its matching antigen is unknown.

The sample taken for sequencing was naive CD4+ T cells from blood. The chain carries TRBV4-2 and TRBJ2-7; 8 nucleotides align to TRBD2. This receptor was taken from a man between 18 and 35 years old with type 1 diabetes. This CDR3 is CASSHDTLAGSTYEQYF. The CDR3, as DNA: TGTGCCAGCAGCCATGATACCTTAGCGGGGTCAACCTACGAGCAGTACTTC.